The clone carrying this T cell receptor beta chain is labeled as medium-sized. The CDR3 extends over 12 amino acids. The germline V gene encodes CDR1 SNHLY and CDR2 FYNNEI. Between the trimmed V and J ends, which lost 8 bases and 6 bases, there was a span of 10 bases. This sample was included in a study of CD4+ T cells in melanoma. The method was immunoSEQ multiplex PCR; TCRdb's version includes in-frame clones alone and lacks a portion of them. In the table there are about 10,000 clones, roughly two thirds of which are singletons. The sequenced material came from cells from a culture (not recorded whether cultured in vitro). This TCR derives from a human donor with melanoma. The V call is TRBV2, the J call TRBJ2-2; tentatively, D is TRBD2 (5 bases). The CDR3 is CASRHGAGELFF. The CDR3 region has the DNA TGTGCCAGCCGTCACGGGGCCGGGGAGCTGTTTTTT. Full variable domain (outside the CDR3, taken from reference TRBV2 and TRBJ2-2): EPEVTQTPSHQVTQMGQEVILRCVPISNHLYFYWYRQILGQKVEFLVSFYNNEISEKSEIFDDQFSVERPDGSNFTLKIRSTKLEDSAMYFCASRHGAGELFFGEGSRLTVL.